The rows below give T cell receptor beta chains drawn from one sample of a study of cytomegalovirus exposure and HLA in healthy donors. Measured with immunoSEQ multiplex PCR; TCRdb has only the in-frame clones, and not every one. This table has roughly 180,000 clones, about four fifths appearing once. Sequencing was performed on PBMCs. Source of these receptors: a girl under 18 in good health and CMV-seropositive. The CDR3 runs from the conserved cysteine through the conserved F or W. The D gene is left open where the match is weak. The size entry is marked missing in some rows and otherwise reads once, few, many or a size class.

CDR3nt	CDR3aa	d_gene	v_gene	len	abundance	j_gene
TGTGCCAGCAGCGTAGCTTCGGGACTAGCGGGGAAAGAGACCCAGTACTTC	CASSVASGLAGKETQYF	TRBD2	TRBV9	17	few	TRBJ2-5
TGTGCCAGCAGCCGGCTGGGGGGGGGCACTGAAGCTTTCTTT	CASSRLGGGTEAFF	NA	TRBV7-9	14	NA	TRBJ1-1
TGTGCCAGCAGCCAAGAAAGTGCGATCGGCGGGGAAGGAGATACGCAGTATTTT	CASSQESAIGGEGDTQYF	NA	TRBV4-2	18	few	TRBJ2-3
TGCGCCAGCAGCCCCTCGACAGGGAGGAACACCGGGGAGCTGTTTTTT	CASSPSTGRNTGELFF	TRBD1	TRBV4-1	16	few	TRBJ2-2
TGTGCCAGCAGTTCGACAGGGGGCCCCCAGCATTTT	CASSSTGGPQHF	TRBD1	TRBV7-8	12	NA	TRBJ1-5
TGTGCCAGTACTCGAGTTTCGGGTGGCTACACCTTC	CASTRVSGGYTF	NA	TRBV19	12	NA	TRBJ1-2
TGTGCCAGCAGTTACTCCCGGGACAAATACGAGCAGTACTTC	CASSYSRDKYEQYF	NA	TRBV6-5	14	once	TRBJ2-7
TGCGCCAGCAGCTTGGGACTAGCGGGGTGGTACAATGAGCAGTTCTTC	CASSLGLAGWYNEQFF	TRBD2	TRBV5-1	16	NA	TRBJ2-1
TGCGCCAGCAGCCAAGACGTCAATGGCGGGGGCAGCGGGGAGCTGTTTTTT	CASSQDVNGGGSGELFF	NA	TRBV4-1	17	NA	TRBJ2-2
TGTGCCAGCAGCTGGGGGCAGGGGCGTCTTAATGAAAAACTGTTTTTT	CASSWGQGRLNEKLFF	NA	TRBV5-6	16	NA	TRBJ1-4
TGTGCCAGCAGTGAAAAGCGGGTTACCGGTGAAAAACTGTTTTTT	CASSEKRVTGEKLFF	NA	TRBV6-1	15	NA	TRBJ1-4
TGCGCCAGCAGCCAAGAACGCGGGATGAATGAGCAGTTCTTC	CASSQERGMNEQFF	NA	TRBV4-3	14	few	TRBJ2-1
TGTGCCAGCAGCTTAGGACAGGGGGGGTCTGCCAACGTCCTGACTTTC	CASSLGQGGSANVLTF	TRBD1	TRBV11-2	16	NA	TRBJ2-6
TGCGCCAGCAGCTTGGAGCCAGGAATTAAGGCTAACTATGGCTACACCTTC	CASSLEPGIKANYGYTF	NA	TRBV5-1	17	NA	TRBJ1-2
TGCGCCAGCAGCTCCCTCCAGGCAGATTCACCCCTCCACTTT	CASSSLQADSPLHF	NA	TRBV5-1	14	NA	TRBJ1-6
TGTGCCAGCACCCCTACCACAGATACGCAGTATTTT	CASTPTTDTQYF	NA	TRBV7-9	12	NA	TRBJ2-3
TGTGCCAGCAGCAAAGACAGGGCTTGGACCAATCAGCCCCAGCATTTT	CASSKDRAWTNQPQHF	TRBD1	TRBV7-2	16	NA	TRBJ1-5
TGTGCCTGGCTGAGATCCCCGACACCAGTTGGCTACACCTTC	CAWLRSPTPVGYTF	NA	TRBV30	14	once	TRBJ1-2
TGTGCCAGCAGCTTGGGGGCGGGGGTGCTCCAAGAGACCCAGTACTTC	CASSLGAGVLQETQYF	NA	TRBV7-2	16	NA	TRBJ2-5
TGCGCCAGCAGCCAGCTCGGGCAGGGGGCGGGAGATACGCAGTATTTT	CASSQLGQGAGDTQYF	TRBD1	TRBV4-1	16	few	TRBJ2-3
TGTGCCATCAGTGCCCGGACAGGGGGAGAGACCCAGTACTTC	CAISARTGGETQYF	TRBD1	TRBV10-3	14	once	TRBJ2-5